The following is a T cell receptor beta chain sequence with its context. The antigen remains undetermined. The sample comes from a study of regulatory T cells in long-lasting Graves disease. Study background: Over-5-year antithyroid drug use with positive TSH receptor antibodies defined persistent Graves' disease in the study. Notes on the study in general: Repertoires from persistent disease leaned toward TRBV28, TRBJ1-2 and TRBJ2-5. Persistent Graves' patients showed less TCR diversity than newly diagnosed ones. Clonotypes that were public and shared totalled 2,500 to 3,500 in persistent patients versus over 800 in new patients.

The authors built TCR beta libraries using iRepertoire HTBI primers and Arm-PCR of CDR3 regions. TCRdb reprocessed the multiplex PCR reads via MiXCR and lists one record per CDR3 protein. The repertoire holds about 460,000 distinct CDR3 sequences, with approximately 23% as singletons. V lost 8 bases, J lost 0 bases, and 5 bases lay in between. The CDR3 runs 12 residues. Per the germline V gene, CDR1 is MDHEN and CDR2 is SYDVKM. Time point specified: persistent/refractory GD, antithyroid drugs over 5 years with positive TRAb. RNA extracted from PBMCs served as the sequencing template. The sequence was obtained from a female donor with Graves disease. The sequencing used peripheral blood mononuclear cells (PBMCs), collected when the disease was refractory, from a patient treated with antithyroid drugs. The J gene is TRBJ1-5, the V gene TRBV28; D unresolved. In DNA form, the CDR3 reads TGTGCCAGCGAATTTAGCAATCAGCCCCAGCATTTT. Its protein product is CASEFSNQPQHF.